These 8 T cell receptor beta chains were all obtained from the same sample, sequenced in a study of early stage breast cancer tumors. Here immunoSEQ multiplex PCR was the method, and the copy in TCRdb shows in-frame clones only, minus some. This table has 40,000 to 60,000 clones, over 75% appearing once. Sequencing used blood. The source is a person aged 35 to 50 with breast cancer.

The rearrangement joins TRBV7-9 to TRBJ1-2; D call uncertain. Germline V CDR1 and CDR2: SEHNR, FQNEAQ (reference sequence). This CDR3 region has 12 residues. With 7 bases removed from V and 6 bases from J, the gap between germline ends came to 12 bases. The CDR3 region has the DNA TGTGCCAGCAATGAAGATGGGGATGGCTACACCTTC. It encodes CASNEDGDGYTF.

This CDR3 reads CASTPGQGSASAYGYTF. The CDR3 coding sequence is TGTGCCAGTACTCCGGGACAGGGGTCCGCATCGGCCTATGGCTACACCTTC. The gene calls are TRBV19 and TRBJ1-2; 10 nucleotides match TRBD1. Looked up from germline, CDR1 is LNHDA and CDR2 is SQIVND (reference sequence). The CDR3 contains 17 residues. Trimming at V came to 7 bases and at J to 4 bases, leaving 15 bases not matched to a gene.

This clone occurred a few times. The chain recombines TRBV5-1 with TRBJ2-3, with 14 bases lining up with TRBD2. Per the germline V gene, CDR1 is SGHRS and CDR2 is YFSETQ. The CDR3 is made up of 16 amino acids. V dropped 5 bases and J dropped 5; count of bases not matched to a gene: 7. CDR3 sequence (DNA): TGCGCCAGCAGGGAGACTAGCGGGGGGGGGCAAGATACGCAGTATTTT. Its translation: CASRETSGGGQDTQYF. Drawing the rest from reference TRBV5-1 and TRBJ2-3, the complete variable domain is KAGVTQTPRYLIKTRGQQVTLSCSPISGHRSVSWYQQTPGQGLQFLFEYFSETQRNKGNFPGRFSGRQFSNSRSEMNVSTLELGDSALYLCASRETSGGGQDTQYFGPGTRLTVL.

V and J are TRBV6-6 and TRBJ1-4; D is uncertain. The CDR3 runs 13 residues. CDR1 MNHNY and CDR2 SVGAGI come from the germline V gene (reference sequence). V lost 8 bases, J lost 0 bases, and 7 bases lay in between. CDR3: CASQTTTNEKLFF. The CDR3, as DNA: TGTGCCAGCCAGACAACAACTAATGAAAAACTGTTTTTT.

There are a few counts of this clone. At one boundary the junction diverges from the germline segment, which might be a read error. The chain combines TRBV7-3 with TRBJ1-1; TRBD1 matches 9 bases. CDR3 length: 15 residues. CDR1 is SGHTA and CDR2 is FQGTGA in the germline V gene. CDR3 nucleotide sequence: TGTGCCAGCAGCGTAACAGGGGGCGCAGGCACTGAAGCTTTCTTT. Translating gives CASSVTGGAGTEAFF.

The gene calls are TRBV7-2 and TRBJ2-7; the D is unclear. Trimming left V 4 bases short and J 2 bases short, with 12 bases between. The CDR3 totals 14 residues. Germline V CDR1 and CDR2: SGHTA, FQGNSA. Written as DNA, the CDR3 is TGTGCCAGCAGCTCCCGGCGGCAAACCTACGAGCAGTACTTC. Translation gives CASSSRRQTYEQYF. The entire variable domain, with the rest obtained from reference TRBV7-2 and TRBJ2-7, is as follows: GAGVSQSPSNKVTEKGKDVELRCDPISGHTALYWYRQSLGQGLEFLIYFQGNSAPDKSGLPSDRFSAERTGGSVSTLTIQRTQQEDSAVYLCASSSRRQTYEQYFGPGTRLTVT.

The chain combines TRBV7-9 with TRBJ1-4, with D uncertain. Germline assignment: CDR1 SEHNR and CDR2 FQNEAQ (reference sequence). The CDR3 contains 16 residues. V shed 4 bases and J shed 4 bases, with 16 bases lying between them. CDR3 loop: CASSSLGTGSNEKLFF. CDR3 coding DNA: TGTGCCAGCAGCTCCCTGGGTACCGGGAGTAATGAAAAACTGTTTTTT.

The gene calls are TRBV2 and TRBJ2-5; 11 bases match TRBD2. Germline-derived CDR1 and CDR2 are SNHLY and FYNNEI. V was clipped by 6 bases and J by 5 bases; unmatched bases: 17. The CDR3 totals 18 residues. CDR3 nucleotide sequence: TGTGCCAGCAGGAACACCGGGACTAGCGGCTCGAGTAGGGAGACCCAGTACTTC. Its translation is CASRNTGTSGSSRETQYF.